The T cell receptor beta chain under discussion was sequenced for a study of CD8+CD57+ T cells in acquired aplastic anemia. As for the study in general: Sorted CD4+ and CD8+ cell DNA averaged approximately 3.4 ug. Study results and caveats: The study identified roughly 29 CD8+ CDR3 sequences shared by patients and controls.

The template for TCR beta VDJ and CDR3 sequence profiling was genomic DNA. TCRdb called the reads again in MiXCR, with one record for every CDR3 protein. The table has about 150,000 distinct CDR3 sequences, about 48% seen once. Note on this clonotype: Antigen specificity is unknown.

Germline assignment: CDR1 SNHLY and CDR2 FYNNEI. There are 12 residues in the CDR3. V was shortened by 5 bases and J by 8 bases, with 12 bases between the two germline ends. Patients selected for sequencing had displayed CD8+CD57+ cell expansion by flow cytometry. The sequenced material came from sorted CD4+, CD8+, or CD8+CD57+ T cells (not recorded which) from PBMCs. The receptor was derived from a human donor with aplastic anemia. This chain links TRBV2 with TRBJ1-2; possible D gene TRBD1, 5 bases. The CDR3 loop is CASSRQLGGYTF. CDR3 in DNA: TGTGCCAGCAGTAGACAGCTAGGAGGCTACACCTTC.